The next 22 T cell receptor beta chains were all read from a single sample in a study of blood T cell repertoires in COVID-19. Clones were sequenced by immunoSEQ multiplex PCR, and TCRdb holds only the in-frame ones, with some missing. Here the sample spans around 98,000 clones, about 80% being singletons. Sequencing used peripheral blood. All receptors derive from an older man with acute or convalescent COVID-19.

Only one count was recorded for this clone. The rearrangement joins TRBV21-1 to TRBJ2-7; the D call in the table, TRBD1, was not verified against the DNA. TRBV21-1 is marked as a pseudogene. This CDR3 has 19 amino acids. CDR3 bases: TGTGCCAGCAGCAGACAGGGGGCTGGGAGCCCTCCAACGGCGTACGAGCAGTACTTC. This sequence encodes CASSRQGAGSPPTAYEQYF.

CDR3: CSSSGGVSETQYF. Written as DNA, the CDR3 is TGCAGCTCCTCGGGGGGTGTGTCAGAGACCCAGTACTTC. The V and J genes are TRBV29-1 and TRBJ2-5; 7 bases map to TRBD2. Trimming cost V 8 bases and J 4 bases; bases outside gene matches: 10. The CDR3 length is 13 residues. The germline gives CDR1 SQVTM, CDR2 ANQGSEA.

The chain joins TRBV19 to TRBJ1-4; D is uncertain. V was cut by 11 bases and J by 8 bases, with 15 bases left in between. The CDR3 has 12 residues. Germline-derived CDR1 and CDR2 are LNHDA and SQIVND (reference sequence). CDR3 region: CACRRRGEKLFF. The DNA for the CDR3 is TGTGCCTGCCGGAGACGTGGGGAAAAACTGTTTTTT.

CDR3 loop: CASRDTAGNTIYF. DNA for the CDR3: TGCGCCAGCAGGGACACCGCTGGAAACACCATATATTTT. The V call is TRBV5-1, the J call TRBJ1-3, with D possibly being TRBD1 (5 bases). The CDR3 runs to 13 residues. CDR1 and CDR2 (germline): SGHRS, YFSETQ. With 5 bases removed from V and 2 bases from J, the gap between germline ends came to 8 bases. Full variable domain (outside the CDR3, taken from reference TRBV5-1 and TRBJ1-3): KAGVTQTPRYLIKTRGQQVTLSCSPISGHRSVSWYQQTPGQGLQFLFEYFSETQRNKGNFPGRFSGRQFSNSRSEMNVSTLELGDSALYLCASRDTAGNTIYFGEGSWLTVV.

The rearrangement uses TRBV10-3 and TRBJ1-5; the match to TRBD1 covers 11 bases. Trimming cost V 5 bases and J 5 bases; bases outside gene matches: 5. The CDR3 extends over 15 amino acids. Germline assignment: CDR1 ENHRY and CDR2 SYGVKD. The CDR3 sequence is CAISRTGGTYQPQHF. The CDR3 DNA follows: TGTGCCATCAGTAGGACAGGGGGCACCTATCAGCCCCAGCATTTT.

This clone appeared once. This sequence joins TRBV18 and TRBJ1-6; 7 nucleotides line up with TRBD1. J lost 6 bases, V lost 3 bases, and 2 bases had no gene match. This CDR3 is 14 amino acids long. Germline V gives CDR1 KGHSH, CDR2 LQKENI. CDR3 coding DNA: TGTGCCAGCTCACCTTGGGACAGTAATTCACCCCTCCACTTT. Its translation: CASSPWDSNSPLHF.

The chain recombines TRBV29-1 with TRBJ1-2; 11 bases are a match to TRBD1. This CDR3 contains 13 residues. J lost 5 bases, V lost 3 bases, and 2 bases had no gene match. Germline values: CDR1 SQVTM, CDR2 ANQGSEA. The CDR3 nucleotides are TGCAGCGTTGATGGGACAGGGGGTTATGGCTACACCTTC. This codes for CSVDGTGGYGYTF.

The V call is TRBV19, the J call TRBJ1-2; possibly TRBD1 for D (6 bases). Germline assignment: CDR1 LNHDA and CDR2 SQIVND (reference sequence). This CDR3 has 14 amino acids. Trimming shortened V by 6 bases and J by 3 bases, and 14 bases separated the two germline ends. Here the CDR3 DNA reads TGTGCCAGTAGCATACCGGGACACTACTATGGCTACACCTTC. It encodes CASSIPGHYYGYTF.

Worth noting for this clone: Relative to the germline gene, one junction end is altered; a read error may explain this. The genes are TRBV20-1 and TRBJ1-2; 8 nucleotides agree with TRBD1. Germline V gene data show CDR1 as DFQATT and CDR2 as SNEGSKA (reference sequence). The CDR3 sequence is 11 residues long. CDR3 residues: CSARPTGAMFF. The CDR3 nucleotides read TGCAGTGCTAGACCGACAGGGGCCATGTTCTTC.

The chain has TRBV7-8 and TRBJ1-1, with D uncertain. The length of the CDR3 is 16 residues. Trimming stripped 2 bases from V and 1 base from J, with 14 bases between. Looked up from germline, CDR1 is SGHVS and CDR2 is FQNEAQ. CDR3 sequence: CASSLPTAGSNTEAFF. As DNA, the CDR3 is TGTGCCAGCAGCTTACCGACGGCAGGCTCGAACACTGAAGCTTTCTTT.

The chain recombines TRBV5-4 with TRBJ2-3, with D possibly TRBD1 on 6 matching bases. Germline lookup yields CDR1 SGHNT and CDR2 YYREEE (reference sequence). V shed 1 base and J shed 3 bases, with 12 bases lying between them. CDR3 length: 15 residues. This CDR3 is CASSLFQGMTDTQYF. As DNA, the CDR3 is TGTGCCAGCAGCTTGTTCCAGGGGATGACAGATACGCAGTATTTT.

The chain carries TRBV9 and TRBJ2-5, with D perhaps matching TRBD2 (6 bases). The V end was cut by 2 bases, the J end by 1 base, with 6 bases between. In germline, CDR1 is SGDLS, CDR2 YYNGEE. The CDR3 covers 13 residues. The CDR3: CASSVSGQETQYF. CDR3 coding DNA: TGTGCCAGCAGCGTTAGCGGCCAAGAGACCCAGTACTTC.

This clone has a single count. CDR3 DNA sequence: TGCGCCATGCCAGGGGGCTCGATTCGGAACACTGAAGCTTTCTTT. As protein: CAMPGGSIRNTEAFF. The chain links TRBV5-1 to TRBJ1-1; 8 nucleotides line up with TRBD1. This CDR3 has 15 amino acids. Germline CDR1 and CDR2: SGHRS and YFSETQ. V gave up 9 bases and J gave up 1 base; unmatched junction bases: 11.

The rearrangement joins TRBV5-6 to TRBJ1-3, with no clear D. The CDR3 contains 15 residues. Trimming removed 4 bases at V and 3 bases at J, with 14 bases between. The germline gives CDR1 SGHDT, CDR2 YYEEEE. The CDR3 spells CASSLNPGDGNTIYF. CDR3 nucleotides: TGTGCCAGCAGCCTGAACCCCGGTGATGGAAACACCATATATTTT.

The chain combines TRBV18 with TRBJ1-1; D unclear. V was trimmed by 5 bases and J by 11 bases, leaving 18 bases between them. This CDR3 has 13 residues. Per the germline V gene, CDR1 is KGHSH and CDR2 is LQKENI. DNA for the CDR3: TGTGCCAGCTCAACCGATTCCGGGTCCAAGGCTTTCTTT. Encoded protein: CASSTDSGSKAFF.

The J gene is TRBJ2-1, the V gene TRBV7-3; possible D gene TRBD2, 6 bases. V gave up 0 bases and J gave up 2 bases, with 11 bases separating them. Germline V gene data show CDR1 as SGHTA and CDR2 as FQGTGA. The CDR3 length is 16 residues. The CDR3 loop reads CASSLTSSGPYNEQFF. The CDR3 nucleotides read TGTGCCAGCAGCTTAACGAGCAGCGGGCCCTACAATGAGCAGTTCTTC.

The J gene is TRBJ1-5, the V gene TRBV18; 8 bases line up with TRBD1. Germline CDR1 reads KGHSH; CDR2 reads LQKENI. This CDR3 region has 17 residues. The ends lost 0 bases at V and 6 bases at J; junction bases unmatched: 10. For the CDR3, the DNA is TGTGCCAGCTCACCACCATCGGCAGGGGGCATAATTCAGCCCCAGCATTTT. Translating it yields CASSPPSAGGIIQPQHF. The variable domain in full, with the rest retrieved from reference TRBV18 and TRBJ1-5, is NAGVMQNPRHLVRRRGQEARLRCSPMKGHSHVYWYRQLPEEGLKFMVYLQKENIIDESGMPKERFSAEFPKEGPSILRIQQVVRGDSAAYFCASSPPSAGGIIQPQHFGDGTRLSIL.

V gene TRBV7-9 combines with J gene TRBJ1-4, with D tentatively TRBD1 (5 bases). Germline assignment: CDR1 SEHNR and CDR2 FQNEAQ (reference sequence). The CDR3 totals 18 residues. V was pared by 2 bases and J by 0 bases, with 16 bases between. As DNA, the CDR3 is TGTGCCAGCAGCTTAAAGAGAGACAGTTTTGCAACTAATGAAAAACTGTTTTTT. Translated, it gives CASSLKRDSFATNEKLFF.

The chain employs TRBV18 and TRBJ2-5, with unresolved D. The CDR3 contains 12 residues. Germline loops: CDR1 KGHSH, CDR2 LQKENI. V lost 6 bases and J lost 5, with 10 bases in between. CDR3 sequence: CASSPSRETQYF. CDR3 bases: TGTGCCAGCTCGCCGAGCCGGGAGACCCAGTACTTC.

The chain couples TRBV5-1 to TRBJ1-1; no firm D call. Trimming stripped 2 bases from V and 3 bases from J, with 11 bases between. In germline, CDR1 is SGHRS, CDR2 YFSETQ. The CDR3 consists of 14 residues. CDR3 nucleotides: TGCGCCAGCAGCTTCAACGGAGGAGACACTGAAGCTTTCTTT. This encodes CASSFNGGDTEAFF.

This clone was counted at least ten times. The rearrangement links TRBV9 to TRBJ1-2; D gene uncertain. The CDR3 is 14 amino acids. CDR1 and CDR2 (germline): SGDLS, YYNGEE. Between the trimmed V and J ends, which lost 3 bases and 4 bases, there was a span of 13 bases. The CDR3 sequence: CASSAAPTSYGYTF. DNA of the CDR3: TGTGCCAGCAGCGCCGCCCCCACAAGCTATGGCTACACCTTC.

This clone has only one observation. The rearrangement uses TRBV4-1 and TRBJ2-5, with 9 bases that match TRBD2. CDR3 length equals 16 residues. The V segment lost 1 base and the J segment 5 bases; nucleotides outside the gene matches: 8. Germline CDR1 and CDR2: MGHRA and YSYEKL. CDR3 sequence: CASSQGASGMRETQYF. CDR3 DNA: TGCGCCAGCAGCCAAGGGGCTAGCGGGATGCGCGAGACCCAGTACTTC.